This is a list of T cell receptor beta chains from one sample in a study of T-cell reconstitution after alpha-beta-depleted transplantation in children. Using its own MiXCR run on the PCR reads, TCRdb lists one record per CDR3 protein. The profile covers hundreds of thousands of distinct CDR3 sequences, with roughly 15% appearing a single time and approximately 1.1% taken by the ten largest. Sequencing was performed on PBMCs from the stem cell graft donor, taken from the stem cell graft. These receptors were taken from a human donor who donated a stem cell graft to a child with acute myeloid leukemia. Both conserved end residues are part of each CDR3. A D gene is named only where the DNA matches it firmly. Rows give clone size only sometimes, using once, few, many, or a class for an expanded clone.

DNA: TGCAGTGCTGTTAACGGGGACCCCCAGTACTTC
CDR3: CSAVNGDPQYF
size: many
V: TRBV20-1
J: TRBJ2-5
D: -

DNA: TGTGCCAGCAGTCGTGGTGACAGGGTCAGTCAGCCCCAGCATTTT
CDR3: CASSRGDRVSQPQHF
size: many
V: TRBV5-6
J: TRBJ1-5
D: TRBD1

DNA: TGTGCCAGCAGCCCCGGGTTCTACACCTTC
CDR3: CASSPGFYTF
size: -
V: TRBV7-2
J: TRBJ1-2
D: -

DNA: TGTGCCAGCAGCGCGACAGGGAACGATGGCTACACCTTC
CDR3: CASSATGNDGYTF
size: few
V: TRBV7-9
J: TRBJ1-2
D: TRBD1

DNA: TGTGCCAGCAGCTTAATTTCACGGATTACCGGGGAGCTGTTTTTT
CDR3: CASSLISRITGELFF
size: few
V: TRBV7-9
J: TRBJ2-2
D: -

DNA: TGTGCCAGCAGCTATGACAGGGATGGAAACACCATATATTTT
CDR3: CASSYDRDGNTIYF
size: -
V: TRBV7-2
J: TRBJ1-3
D: TRBD1

DNA: TGCAGTGCTAGACCCGGTCCTGAAGCTTTCTTT
CDR3: CSARPGPEAFF
size: many
V: TRBV20-1
J: TRBJ1-1
D: -

DNA: TGTGCCATCAGTTGGGACACTGAAGCTTTCTTT
CDR3: CAISWDTEAFF
size: many
V: TRBV10-3
J: TRBJ1-1
D: -

DNA: TGCAGCGTTGAAAGGGAAGGGGGCGCAGCCGGGGAGCTGTTTTTT
CDR3: CSVEREGGAAGELFF
size: many
V: TRBV29-1
J: TRBJ2-2
D: TRBD1

DNA: TGTGCCACCAGCAGAGGCCCGAAGGGGCTAGACCAAGAGACCCAGTACTTC
CDR3: CATSRGPKGLDQETQYF
size: -
V: TRBV15
J: TRBJ2-5
D: -

DNA: TGTGCCAGCGGCCCAGAGTCCTACAATGAGCAGTTCTTC
CDR3: CASGPESYNEQFF
size: many
V: TRBV4-2
J: TRBJ2-1
D: -

DNA: TGCAGTGCTAGCCTTCTGGGCAGGGGGGGTGCGGGGTCACCCCTCCACTTT
CDR3: CSASLLGRGGAGSPLHF
size: few
V: TRBV20-1
J: TRBJ1-6
D: TRBD1

DNA: TGTGCCAGCAGCCTGCCGACAGGGGGCAAAGATACGCAGTATTTT
CDR3: CASSLPTGGKDTQYF
size: -
V: TRBV5-6
J: TRBJ2-3
D: TRBD1

DNA: TGTGCCAGCAGCTTTGTCAGTAATCAGCCCCAGCATTTT
CDR3: CASSFVSNQPQHF
size: many
V: TRBV7-2
J: TRBJ1-5
D: -

DNA: TGTGCCAGCAGCCCCATGGGATCAGCTAACTATGGCTACACCTTC
CDR3: CASSPMGSANYGYTF
size: many
V: TRBV6-1
J: TRBJ1-2
D: -

DNA: TGTGCCAGCAGGGTAGGAGGGAGCAATCAGCCCCAGCATTTT
CDR3: CASRVGGSNQPQHF
size: many
V: TRBV12-3/TRBV12-4
J: TRBJ1-5
D: -

DNA: TGTGCCACCAGTGATTACAGGGGGCGCGAAGCTTTCTTT
CDR3: CATSDYRGREAFF
size: few
V: TRBV24-1
J: TRBJ1-1
D: TRBD1

DNA: TGCAGTGCGGAAGCAGGGGGCGTGAAAGAGACCCAGTACTTC
CDR3: CSAEAGGVKETQYF
size: -
V: TRBV20-1
J: TRBJ2-5
D: TRBD1

DNA: TGTGCCAGCAGCCAAGATTTCGAGGAGACAGATACGCAGTATTTT
CDR3: CASSQDFEETDTQYF
size: few
V: TRBV4-2
J: TRBJ2-3
D: -

DNA: TGCAGTGCTAGAGAGAGGGAGTGGCGGAACACTGAAGCTTTCTTT
CDR3: CSAREREWRNTEAFF
size: many
V: TRBV20-1
J: TRBJ1-1
D: -

DNA: TGTGCCATAAGAGGGCGGGGGGGCCCCACAGATACGCAGTATTTT
CDR3: CAIRGRGGPTDTQYF
size: few
V: TRBV7-2
J: TRBJ2-3
D: TRBD2

DNA: TGCAGCGTTGAGCCGGACAGCCCCAGAAATGAGGCTTTCTTT
CDR3: CSVEPDSPRNEAFF
size: many
V: TRBV29-1
J: TRBJ1-1
D: -

DNA: TGCAGTGCTGTCAGGGGTGGTGAGTTAGATACGCAGTATTTT
CDR3: CSAVRGGELDTQYF
size: few
V: TRBV20-1
J: TRBJ2-3
D: -

DNA: TGTGCCAGCAGTCAAAAAGGGGGGACTGAAGCTTTCTTT
CDR3: CASSQKGGTEAFF
size: many
V: TRBV7-2
J: TRBJ1-1
D: -

DNA: TGTGCCAGCAACCCAAGGGGGACGACGCTTAGCTCCTATAATTCACCCCTCCACTTT
CDR3: CASNPRGTTLSSYNSPLHF
size: many
V: TRBV4-2
J: TRBJ1-6
D: -

DNA: TGTGCCACCAGCCGGCGAAATACGCAGTATTTT
CDR3: CATSRRNTQYF
size: many
V: TRBV15
J: TRBJ2-3
D: -

DNA: TGTGCCAGCAGCTTCTACAGGGGTGTCACAGATACGCAGTATTTT
CDR3: CASSFYRGVTDTQYF
size: -
V: TRBV11-2
J: TRBJ2-3
D: TRBD1

DNA: TGTGCCACCAGCGGAGACAGGGGGAGCTACGAGCAGTACTTC
CDR3: CATSGDRGSYEQYF
size: few
V: TRBV15
J: TRBJ2-7
D: TRBD1

DNA: TGTGCCAGCAGCGCGGGACTAGCGGGGAACGACGAGCTGTTTTTT
CDR3: CASSAGLAGNDELFF
size: many
V: TRBV5-5
J: TRBJ2-2
D: TRBD2

DNA: TGTGCCAGCAGGACCCAGGGGAATGAGCAGTTCTTC
CDR3: CASRTQGNEQFF
size: many
V: TRBV7-9
J: TRBJ2-1
D: -

DNA: TGTGCCAGCAGTTACTCCGGGGGACAGCACTACACCGGGGAGCTGTTTTTT
CDR3: CASSYSGGQHYTGELFF
size: -
V: TRBV6-5
J: TRBJ2-2
D: -

DNA: TGTGCCAGCAGTTATAAGGGGGAATCCTACAATGAGCAGTTCTTC
CDR3: CASSYKGESYNEQFF
size: -
V: TRBV7-9
J: TRBJ2-1
D: -

DNA: TGTGCCAGCAGCTTAGGGACCCTGCAGAACACTGAAGCTTTCTTT
CDR3: CASSLGTLQNTEAFF
size: -
V: TRBV7-3
J: TRBJ1-1
D: -

DNA: TGCGCCAGCAGCCAAGGAGGGACAGTCAGTTCACCCCTCCACTTT
CDR3: CASSQGGTVSSPLHF
size: -
V: TRBV4-3
J: TRBJ1-6
D: TRBD1

DNA: TGCAGCGTTGAAGACCCTCTAGCCAAAAACATTCAGTACTTC
CDR3: CSVEDPLAKNIQYF
size: few
V: TRBV29-1
J: TRBJ2-4
D: -

DNA: TGTGCCAGCAGTCTACGGGGACAGGGGATCTACGAGCAGTACTTC
CDR3: CASSLRGQGIYEQYF
size: many
V: TRBV6-5
J: TRBJ2-7
D: TRBD1

DNA: TGTGCCAGCAGCTCGGCCCGGGGGGTGGGTACGCAGTATTTT
CDR3: CASSSARGVGTQYF
size: -
V: TRBV7-2
J: TRBJ2-3
D: TRBD2

DNA: TGTGCCAGCAGCTCCAGGGGGGACGGCAATCAGCCCCAGCATTTT
CDR3: CASSSRGDGNQPQHF
size: -
V: TRBV7-9
J: TRBJ1-5
D: TRBD1

DNA: TGTGCCAGCAGCTCCGGACAGGGGGCGGTGGGGGCCAACGTCCTGACTTTC
CDR3: CASSSGQGAVGANVLTF
size: few
V: TRBV5-5
J: TRBJ2-6
D: TRBD1

DNA: TGCAGTGCTAGAGACTGGGGACAATTGGACTACAATGAGCAGTTCTTC
CDR3: CSARDWGQLDYNEQFF
size: many
V: TRBV20-1
J: TRBJ2-1
D: -

DNA: TGTGCCAGCAGCTTCGCGGGGGCCGGGGAGCTGTTTTTT
CDR3: CASSFAGAGELFF
size: -
V: TRBV5-6
J: TRBJ2-2
D: TRBD2